The sequence of this T cell receptor (beta chain) was determined in a study of blood T cell repertoires in COVID-19. Background on the study: Samples came from the United States, Italy and Spain, spanning acute and convalescent COVID-19.

Under the authors' procedure: Estimation of nucleated cell counts relied on the amplification of reference gene primers. Produced via immunoSEQ multiplex PCR; TCRdb's table is partial and in-frame only. V and J calls and clone size are as listed in that table; D and trimming were resolved from the DNA. In the table there are more than 200,000 clones, around 88% of which are singletons. Those enrolled, adults aged roughly 18 to 90 years, came from fewer than 25 US areas. Between the trimmed V and J ends, which lost 0 bases and 5 bases, there was a span of 19 bases. In germline, CDR1 is LGHNA, CDR2 YNFKEQ. The CDR3 is made up of 17 amino acids.

This chain links TRBV4-2 with TRBJ2-5; a possible D gene is TRBD1 (6 bases). The specimen was PBMCs or T cells enriched from blood (not recorded which). The TCR sequence derives from a woman aged 25 to 45 who had recovered from COVID-19. CDR3 bases: TGTGCCAGCAGCCAAGATGAGGGGGACGAGGAGTGGGAGACCCAGTACTTC. Translating it yields CASSQDEGDEEWETQYF.